This T cell receptor beta chain derives from a study of blood T cells in healthy people across ages. Regarding the study as a whole: Considered underestimates were the diversity estimates obtained from one million T cells. Reliance upon unsorted PBMCs precluded definitive naive versus antigen-experienced comparison. When set beside aged donors, long-lived donors presented more naive CD4+ cells and higher diversity. Lack of knowledge of donor CMV status possibly confounded expanded clonotype changes.

This clonotype was detected only a few times. Its antigen is not known. Next came a second PCR, run for 7 to 11 cycles, which used a sample-barcoded 5' primer along with a J-beta primer mix. Each CDR3 protein is one row after TCRdb ran MiXCR on the 5' RACE reads. The sample consists of about 580,000 distinct CDR3 sequences, 47% of them appearing once. The clonotype comes from an elderly man in good health. Sequenced material: blood.

The CDR3 DNA follows: TGTGCCAGCACCCCCGGGGGACAGGGGGCCGGGAACACTGAAGCTTTCTTT. Translation gives CASTPGGQGAGNTEAFF. The rearrangement links TRBV6-1 to TRBJ1-1, with TRBD1 matching 12 bases. Germline loops: CDR1 MNHNS, CDR2 SASEGT. Unmatched junction bases numbered 10, after V lost 7 bases and J lost 1 base. The length of the CDR3 is 17 residues.